The 4 T cell receptor beta chains below were found in one sample sequenced in a study of blood T cell repertoires in COVID-19. TCRdb keeps only in-frame clones here, not all; method: immunoSEQ multiplex PCR. The sample has more than 45,000 clones; around 81% are singletons. Sequenced sample: peripheral blood. All receptors derive from a human donor in a cohort sampled during active COVID-19.

The chain combines TRBV27 with TRBJ2-2; a possible D gene is TRBD2 (5 bases). V was pared by 1 base and J by 6 bases, with 6 bases between. The germline CDR1 and CDR2 sequences are MNHEY and SMNVEV (reference sequence). The CDR3 runs 13 residues. The CDR3 is CASSLYSAGELFF. CDR3 bases: TGTGCCAGCAGTTTATATAGCGCCGGGGAGCTGTTTTTT.

This chain connects TRBV9 to TRBJ2-7; D perhaps matches TRBD1 (6 bases). V was cut by 7 bases and J by 0 bases, with 14 bases left in between. The CDR3 contains 14 residues. Per the germline V gene, CDR1 is SGDLS and CDR2 is YYNGEE. The CDR3 sequence: CASSRDTSSYEQYF. The CDR3 bases are TGTGCCAGCTCCCGGGACACTAGCTCCTACGAGCAGTACTTC. The full variable domain, completed using reference TRBV9 and TRBJ2-7, is DSGVTQTPKHLITATGQRVTLRCSPRSGDLSVYWYQQSLDQGLQFLIQYYNGEERAKGNILERFSAQQFPDLHSELNLSSLELGDSALYFCASSRDTSSYEQYFGPGTRLTVT.

The chain is built from TRBV18 and TRBJ2-7; no clear D. Trimming pared 0 bases from V and 2 bases from J, leaving 8 bases between. CDR3 length: 14 amino acids. The germline CDR1 and CDR2 sequences are KGHSH and LQKENI. CDR3 coding DNA: TGTGCCAGCTCACCACCGTCCCCGGCCTACGAGCAGTACTTC. It codes for CASSPPSPAYEQYF.

The gene calls are TRBV4-1 and TRBJ2-3; 7 bases line up with TRBD2. CDR1 MGHRA and CDR2 YSYEKL come from the germline V gene. J was trimmed by 5 bases and V by 3 bases; bases with no gene match: 8. The length of the CDR3 is 15 residues. DNA for the CDR3: TGCGCCAGCAGCCATACCGTGGGGGGGTTAGATACGCAGTATTTT. Translating gives CASSHTVGGLDTQYF.